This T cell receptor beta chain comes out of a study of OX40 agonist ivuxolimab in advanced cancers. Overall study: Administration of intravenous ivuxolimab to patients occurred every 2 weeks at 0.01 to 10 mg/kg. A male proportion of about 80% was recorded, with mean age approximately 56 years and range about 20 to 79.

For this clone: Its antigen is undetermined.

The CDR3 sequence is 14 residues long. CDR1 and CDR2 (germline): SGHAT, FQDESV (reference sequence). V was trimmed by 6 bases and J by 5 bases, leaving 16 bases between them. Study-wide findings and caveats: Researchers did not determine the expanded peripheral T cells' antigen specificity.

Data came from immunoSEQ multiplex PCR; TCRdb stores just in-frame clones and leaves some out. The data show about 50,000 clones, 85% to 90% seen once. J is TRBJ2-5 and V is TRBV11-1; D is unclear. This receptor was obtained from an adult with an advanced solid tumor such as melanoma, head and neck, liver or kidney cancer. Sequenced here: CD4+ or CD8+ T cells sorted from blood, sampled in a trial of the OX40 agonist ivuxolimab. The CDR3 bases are TGTGCCAGCAGTCCGGACGGGCCCGAGGAGACCCAGTACTTC. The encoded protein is CASSPDGPEETQYF.